The rows below give T cell receptor beta chains drawn from one sample of a study of CD8 T cells in Susac syndrome. TCRdb reprocessed the immunoSEQ multiplex PCR reads via MiXCR and lists one record per CDR3 protein. The sample comprises about 300,000 distinct CDR3 sequences, about 91% of which are singletons, and 0.18% rests with the top ten. The specimen was CD8+ T cells from PBMCs. Every receptor here comes from a human donor with multiple sclerosis. Each CDR3 is given with its conserved first and last residue. D genes are given only for firm matches. Where a row states a size, it is once, few, many or the class of an expanded clone; other rows omit it.

DNA	CDR3	V	J	D	size
TGTGCCAGCAGTTTATTTGGCAGCCAGGGCTCTGGCTACACCTTC	CASSLFGSQGSGYTF	TRBV12-3/TRBV12-4	TRBJ1-2	.	.
TGTGCCAGCAGCCAAATACCGGGACAGGGCCTCACCTCCTCCTACGAGCAGTACTTC	CASSQIPGQGLTSSYEQYF	TRBV14	TRBJ2-7	TRBD1	.
TGTGCCAGCAGCCCCTCGACCTTGATTAGCTCCTACGAGCAGTACTTC	CASSPSTLISSYEQYF	TRBV11-2	TRBJ2-7	.	.
TGTGCCAGCAGCTTAGCGAGGACTAGCGGGAGGAGATCCTACGAGCAGTACTTC	CASSLARTSGRRSYEQYF	TRBV7-2	TRBJ2-7	TRBD2	.
TGTGCCAGCACCCCCCTGGAAACGACCCAGTACTTC	CASTPLETTQYF	TRBV2	TRBJ2-5	.	.
TGTGCCAGCAGTTTCGCAGAGAGCTACGAGCAGTACTTC	CASSFAESYEQYF	TRBV27	TRBJ2-7	.	.
TGTGCCATCAGTGAAGTTCGATCGGAGCCCTATGGCTACACCTTC	CAISEVRSEPYGYTF	TRBV10-3	TRBJ1-2	.	.
TGTGCTAGCAGCTTAAGTAATCAGGGGAGAGAAGAGACCCAGTACTTC	CASSLSNQGREETQYF	TRBV7-7	TRBJ2-5	.	.
TGTGCCAGCGGATCGGGGCTCCCCACAGATACGCAGTATTTT	CASGSGLPTDTQYF	TRBV14	TRBJ2-3	.	.
TGTGCCAGCAGCTTAGCGGTTACGGGATCACCCCTCCACTTT	CASSLAVTGSPLHF	TRBV7-9	TRBJ1-6	.	.
TGTGCCAGCAGCGGCACTAGCGGGGGGGCCCCCCGCTCCTACAATGAGCAGTTCTTC	CASSGTSGGAPRSYNEQFF	TRBV9	TRBJ2-1	TRBD2	.
TGTGCCAGCAGCCAAGGGGACTACCTCCAAGAGACCCAGTACTTC	CASSQGDYLQETQYF	TRBV16	TRBJ2-5	TRBD2	.
TGTGCCAGCAGTTACTCCCCATTCGGTGTTCACGAGACCCAGTACTTC	CASSYSPFGVHETQYF	TRBV6-5	TRBJ2-5	.	few
TGTGCCAGCAGCCAGGACGGGGTGGGGGTTTACAATGAGCAGTTCTTC	CASSQDGVGVYNEQFF	TRBV3-1	TRBJ2-1	.	.
TGCGCCAGCAGCCAAGGTCGGGGGAGCTCCTACGAGCAGTACTTC	CASSQGRGSSYEQYF	TRBV4-1	TRBJ2-7	.	few
TGCAGCGTTGACGGCTCAAGGGGTCCAGATACGCAGTATTTT	CSVDGSRGPDTQYF	TRBV29-1	TRBJ2-3	.	.
TGTGCCAGCAGTTACTCGAATCGAGTCGATGAGCAGTTCTTC	CASSYSNRVDEQFF	TRBV6-5	TRBJ2-1	.	.
TGTGCCAGCAGCCTTGGGACTAGCGGGGAGGAAAACACCGGGGAGCTGTTTTTT	CASSLGTSGEENTGELFF	TRBV6-1	TRBJ2-2	TRBD2	.
TGCAGTGCTCACACTCCCGGGGCTTTCTTT	CSAHTPGAFF	TRBV20-1	TRBJ1-1	.	.
TGTGCCAGCAGCCCACCTAGCTTTCCGACCCAGTACTTC	CASSPPSFPTQYF	TRBV7-9	TRBJ2-5	.	.
TGCGCCAGCAGCCAAGTAGCTAGCGGGGTGGATACGCAGTATTTT	CASSQVASGVDTQYF	TRBV4-1	TRBJ2-3	TRBD2	.
TGCAGTGCTAGAGATTTGAGCGGTAATCAGCCCCAGCATTTT	CSARDLSGNQPQHF	TRBV20-1	TRBJ1-5	.	.
TGTGCCAGCAGCCCCTACCAGGGGCCCGGCAATGAGCAGTTCTTC	CASSPYQGPGNEQFF	TRBV5-6	TRBJ2-1	.	.
TGTGCCACCAGTGATTCTACAACAGGGGATAGCGCTGAAGCTTTCTTT	CATSDSTTGDSAEAFF	TRBV24-1	TRBJ1-1	TRBD1	.
TGTGCCAGCAGTCTAGGGTCGCACCTGAACACTGAAGCTTTCTTT	CASSLGSHLNTEAFF	TRBV28	TRBJ1-1	.	.
TGTGCCAGCAGTTACTCCCCAGGGAACACTGAAGCTTTCTTT	CASSYSPGNTEAFF	TRBV6-2/TRBV6-3	TRBJ1-1	.	.
TGTGCCAGCAGCGGAGGGGACGCGAACACCGGGGAGCTGTTTTTT	CASSGGDANTGELFF	TRBV9	TRBJ2-2	.	once
TGTGCCAGCAGCCAATCTTACGGGGACTACGAGCAGTACTTC	CASSQSYGDYEQYF	TRBV3-1	TRBJ2-7	.	.
TGTGCCAGCAGACCGGGACAGGGGACCACAGATACGCAGTATTTT	CASRPGQGTTDTQYF	TRBV27	TRBJ2-3	TRBD1	.
TGTGCCAGCAGTTACAACTCGCTCGATCCGGGACTAGCGTGGGACACAGATACGCAGTATTTT	CASSYNSLDPGLAWDTDTQYF	TRBV6-2/TRBV6-3	TRBJ2-3	TRBD2	.
TGTGCCAGCAGCGTAGGGTCAGATCTGAACACTGAAGCTTTCTTT	CASSVGSDLNTEAFF	TRBV9	TRBJ1-1	.	.
TGTGCCAGCAGCTTAGGGCGAATACCATCCTACGAGCAGTACTTC	CASSLGRIPSYEQYF	TRBV7-6	TRBJ2-7	.	.
TGTGCCAGCACGGGGGCTAGCGGGGGGATCGCGAACACCGGGGAGCTGTTTTTT	CASTGASGGIANTGELFF	TRBV7-6	TRBJ2-2	TRBD2	.
TGTGCCAGCAGCTGGGGACAGAATTCCAATCAGCCCCAGCATTTT	CASSWGQNSNQPQHF	TRBV28	TRBJ1-5	TRBD1	.
TGTGCCAGCAGTTCTAGCCAAGAGACCCAGTACTTC	CASSSSQETQYF	TRBV12-3/TRBV12-4	TRBJ2-5	.	.
TGCAGTGCTAGAGATGTTACTAGCCTCAGACCCAGGGAGCTGTTTTTT	CSARDVTSLRPRELFF	TRBV20-1	TRBJ2-2	.	.
TGCGCCAGCAGCCAGCGAGGGACAGTAAATAATTCACCCCTCCACTTT	CASSQRGTVNNSPLHF	TRBV4-3	TRBJ1-6	TRBD1	.
TGTGCCAGCAGTGAAAATACGCAGTATTTT	CASSENTQYF	TRBV25-1	TRBJ2-3	.	.
TGTGCCAGCAGCTTTTGGACAGGAATATCAACACGCGCCTACGAGCAGTACTTC	CASSFWTGISTRAYEQYF	TRBV7-6	TRBJ2-7	TRBD1	once
TGCGCCAGCAGCGAAGACGGGGAAGGCACCGGGGAGCTGTTTTTT	CASSEDGEGTGELFF	TRBV4-3	TRBJ2-2	.	.
TGTGCCACCAGTGATTTGAGACCGGCGGAGCAGTTCTTC	CATSDLRPAEQFF	TRBV24-1	TRBJ2-1	.	.
TGTGCCAGCAGCTCGATGGTCGGGAAAATGACATACGAGCAGTACTTC	CASSSMVGKMTYEQYF	TRBV7-9	TRBJ2-7	.	.
TGTGCCAGCAGTTTAGCGCGGCAGGGCTACGAGCAGTACTTC	CASSLARQGYEQYF	TRBV12-3/TRBV12-4	TRBJ2-7	.	.
TGCGCCAGCAGCTACACAGGAAGCTCCTACAATGAGCAGTTCTTC	CASSYTGSSYNEQFF	TRBV5-1	TRBJ2-1	.	.
TGTGCCAGCAGTTTGCCCAGGGCATCAGATACGCAGTATTTT	CASSLPRASDTQYF	TRBV28	TRBJ2-3	.	once
TGCAGCGGTAGCACCGCCTTATACAATGAGCAGTTCTTC	CSGSTALYNEQFF	TRBV29-1	TRBJ2-1	.	once
TGTGCCAGCAGTTTTGGGCCAGCCAATGAGCAGTTCTTC	CASSFGPANEQFF	TRBV27	TRBJ2-1	.	.
TGTGCCAGCAGCCCCAACAGGGAAGGCACTGGAAACACCATATATTTT	CASSPNREGTGNTIYF	TRBV27	TRBJ1-3	.	.
TGTGCCAGCAGCCCAGGCACGTCTCAGCCCCAGCATTTT	CASSPGTSQPQHF	TRBV7-9	TRBJ1-5	.	.
TGTGCCAGCCGGTTTGGAAAGACCCAGTACTTC	CASRFGKTQYF	TRBV27	TRBJ2-5	.	.
TGCGCCAGCAGCCAAGGACAGGGGTTAGATTCACCCCTCCACTTT	CASSQGQGLDSPLHF	TRBV4-3	TRBJ1-6	TRBD1	.